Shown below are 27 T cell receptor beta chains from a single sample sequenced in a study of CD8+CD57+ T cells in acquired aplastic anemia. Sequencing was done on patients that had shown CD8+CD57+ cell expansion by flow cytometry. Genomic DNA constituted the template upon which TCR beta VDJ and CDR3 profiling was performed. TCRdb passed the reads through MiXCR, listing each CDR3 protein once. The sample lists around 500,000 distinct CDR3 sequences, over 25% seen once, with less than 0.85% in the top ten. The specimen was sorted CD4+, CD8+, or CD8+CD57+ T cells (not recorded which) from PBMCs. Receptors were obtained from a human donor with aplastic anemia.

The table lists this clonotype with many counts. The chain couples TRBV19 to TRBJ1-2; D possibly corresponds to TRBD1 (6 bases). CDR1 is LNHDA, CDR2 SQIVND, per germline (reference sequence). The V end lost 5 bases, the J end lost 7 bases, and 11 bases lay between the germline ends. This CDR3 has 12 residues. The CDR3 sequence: CASSYRVSGYTF. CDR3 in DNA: TGTGCCAGTAGTTACAGGGTCTCTGGCTACACCTTC.

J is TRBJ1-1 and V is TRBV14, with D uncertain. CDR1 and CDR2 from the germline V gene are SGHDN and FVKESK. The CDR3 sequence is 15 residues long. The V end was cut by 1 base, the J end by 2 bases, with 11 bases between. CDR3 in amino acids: CASSQGRFDNTEAFF. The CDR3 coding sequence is TGTGCCAGCAGCCAAGGAAGATTCGACAACACTGAAGCTTTCTTT.

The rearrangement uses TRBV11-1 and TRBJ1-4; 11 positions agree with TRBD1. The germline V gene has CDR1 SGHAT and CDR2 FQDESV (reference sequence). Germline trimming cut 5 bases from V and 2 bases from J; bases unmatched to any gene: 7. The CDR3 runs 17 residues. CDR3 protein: CASSRDRGKGTNEKLFF. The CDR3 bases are TGTGCCAGCAGCAGGGACAGGGGGAAGGGGACTAATGAAAAACTGTTTTTT.

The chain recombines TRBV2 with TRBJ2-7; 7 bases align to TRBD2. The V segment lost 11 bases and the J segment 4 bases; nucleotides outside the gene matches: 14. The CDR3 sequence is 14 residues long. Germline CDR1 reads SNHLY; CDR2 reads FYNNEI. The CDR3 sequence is CALNRETSFYEQYF. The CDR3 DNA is TGTGCCCTAAACCGGGAGACTAGCTTTTACGAGCAGTACTTC.

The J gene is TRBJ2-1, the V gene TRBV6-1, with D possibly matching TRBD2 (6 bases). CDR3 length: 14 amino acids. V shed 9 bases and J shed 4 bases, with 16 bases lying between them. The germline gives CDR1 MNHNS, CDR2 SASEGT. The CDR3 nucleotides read TGTGCCAGTTTATCGGCTAGCGCTTACAATGAGCAGTTCTTC. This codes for CASLSASAYNEQFF.

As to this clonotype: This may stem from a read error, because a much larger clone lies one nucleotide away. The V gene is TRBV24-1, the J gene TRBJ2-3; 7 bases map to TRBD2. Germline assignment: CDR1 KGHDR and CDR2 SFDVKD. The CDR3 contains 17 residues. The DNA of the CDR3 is TGTACCACCAGTGAACCCTTTCTCGGGGGAGGGCCGGATACGCAGTATTTT. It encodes CTTSEPFLGGGPDTQYF.

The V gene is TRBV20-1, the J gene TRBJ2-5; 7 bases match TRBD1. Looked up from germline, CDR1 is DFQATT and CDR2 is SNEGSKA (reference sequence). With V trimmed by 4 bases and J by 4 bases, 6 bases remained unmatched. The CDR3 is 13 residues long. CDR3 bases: TGCAGTGCTATAGACAGGGTCGCAGAGACCCAGTACTTC. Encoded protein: CSAIDRVAETQYF.

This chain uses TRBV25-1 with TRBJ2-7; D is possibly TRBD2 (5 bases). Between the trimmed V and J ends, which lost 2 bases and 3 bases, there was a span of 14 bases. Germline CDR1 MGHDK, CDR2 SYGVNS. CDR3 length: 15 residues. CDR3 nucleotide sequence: TGTGCCAGCAGTGAACTATACGGGGTCCTCTACGAGCAGTACTTC. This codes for CASSELYGVLYEQYF.

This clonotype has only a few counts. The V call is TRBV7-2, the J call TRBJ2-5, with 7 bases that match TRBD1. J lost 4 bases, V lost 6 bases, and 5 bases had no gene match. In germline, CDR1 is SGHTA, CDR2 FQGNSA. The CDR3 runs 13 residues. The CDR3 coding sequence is TGTGCCAGCAGGAGGACAGGCGGAGAGACCCAGTACTTC. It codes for CASRRTGGETQYF.

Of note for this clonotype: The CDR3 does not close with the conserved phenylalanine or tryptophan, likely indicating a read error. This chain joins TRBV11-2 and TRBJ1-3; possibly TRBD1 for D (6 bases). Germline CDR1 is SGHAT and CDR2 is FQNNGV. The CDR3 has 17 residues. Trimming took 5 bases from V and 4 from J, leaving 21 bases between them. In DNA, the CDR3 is TGTGCCAGCAGCCAGTCCGCTGGGGGCCTCACCGGAAACACCATATATTCT. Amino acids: CASSQSAGGLTGNTIYS.

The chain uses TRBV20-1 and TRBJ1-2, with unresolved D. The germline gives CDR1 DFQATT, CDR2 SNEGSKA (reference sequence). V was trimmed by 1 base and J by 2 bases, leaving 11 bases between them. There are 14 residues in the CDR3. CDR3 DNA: TGCAGTGCTAGAGGGGAACACGACAACTATGGCTACACCTTC. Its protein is CSARGEHDNYGYTF.

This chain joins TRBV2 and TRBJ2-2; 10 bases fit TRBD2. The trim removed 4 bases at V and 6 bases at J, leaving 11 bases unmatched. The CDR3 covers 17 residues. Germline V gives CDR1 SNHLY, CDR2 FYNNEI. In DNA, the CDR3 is TGTGCCAGCAGTGTACCTAGCGGGGGTCAAAACTCCGGGGAGCTGTTTTTT. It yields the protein CASSVPSGGQNSGELFF.

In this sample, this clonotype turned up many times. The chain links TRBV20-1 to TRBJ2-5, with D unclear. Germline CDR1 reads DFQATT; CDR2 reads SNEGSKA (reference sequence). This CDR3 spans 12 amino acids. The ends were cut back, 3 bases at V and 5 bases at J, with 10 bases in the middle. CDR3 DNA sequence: TGCAGTGCTAGGTCAGGTCGGGAGACCCAGTACTTC. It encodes CSARSGRETQYF.

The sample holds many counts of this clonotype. The CDR3 region is CASRGRGTSDTQYF. DNA of the CDR3: TGCGCCAGCAGGGGGAGGGGAACCTCAGATACGCAGTATTTT. The gene calls are TRBV10-1 and TRBJ2-3, with 7 bases identical to TRBD2. J was trimmed by 4 bases and V by 6 bases; bases with no gene match: 7. CDR1 and CDR2 (germline): WNHNN, SYGVQD (reference sequence). CDR3 length: 14 residues.

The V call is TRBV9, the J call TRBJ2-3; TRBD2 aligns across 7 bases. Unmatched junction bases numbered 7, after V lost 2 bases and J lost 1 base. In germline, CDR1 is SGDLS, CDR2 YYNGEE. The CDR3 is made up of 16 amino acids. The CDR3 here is CASSVGGDWGTDTQYF. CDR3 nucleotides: TGTGCCAGCAGCGTTGGGGGGGATTGGGGCACAGATACGCAGTATTTT. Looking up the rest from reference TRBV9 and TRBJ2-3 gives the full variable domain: DSGVTQTPKHLITATGQRVTLRCSPRSGDLSVYWYQQSLDQGLQFLIQYYNGEERAKGNILERFSAQQFPDLHSELNLSSLELGDSALYFCASSVGGDWGTDTQYFGPGTRLTVL.

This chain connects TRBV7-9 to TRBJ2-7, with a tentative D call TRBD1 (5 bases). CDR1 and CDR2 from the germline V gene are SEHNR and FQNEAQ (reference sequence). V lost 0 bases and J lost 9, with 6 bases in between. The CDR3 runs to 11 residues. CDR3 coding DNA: TGTGCCAGCAGCTTAGCACAGGTGCAGTACTTC. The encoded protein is CASSLAQVQYF.

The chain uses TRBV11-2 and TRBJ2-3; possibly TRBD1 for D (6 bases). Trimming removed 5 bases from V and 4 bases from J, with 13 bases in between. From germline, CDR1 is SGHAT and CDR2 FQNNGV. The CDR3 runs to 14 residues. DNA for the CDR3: TGTGCCAGCAGCCCAAACAGGGTAGCAGATACGCAGTATTTT. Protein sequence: CASSPNRVADTQYF.

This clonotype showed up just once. CDR3: CASSQGQIGTANYGYTF. CDR3 bases: TGTGCCAGCAGCCAAGGCCAAATTGGGACAGCTAACTATGGCTACACCTTC. V is TRBV25-1 and J is TRBJ1-2, with 7 bases that match TRBD1. Germline CDR1 reads MGHDK; CDR2 reads SYGVNS. J gave up 0 bases and V 6 bases, and 13 bases lay outside the gene matches. CDR3 length: 17 amino acids.

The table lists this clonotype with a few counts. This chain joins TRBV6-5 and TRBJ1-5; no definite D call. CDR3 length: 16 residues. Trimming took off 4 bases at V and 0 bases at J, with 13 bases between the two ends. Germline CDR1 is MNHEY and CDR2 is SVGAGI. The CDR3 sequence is CASSSDAQNSNQPQHF. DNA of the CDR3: TGTGCCAGCAGTTCCGACGCCCAAAATAGCAATCAGCCCCAGCATTTT.

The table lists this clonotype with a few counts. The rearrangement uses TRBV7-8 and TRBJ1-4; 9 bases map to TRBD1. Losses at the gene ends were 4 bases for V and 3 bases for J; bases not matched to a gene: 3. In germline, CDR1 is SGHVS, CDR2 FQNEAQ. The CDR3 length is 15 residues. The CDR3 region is CASSSGQGSNEKLFF. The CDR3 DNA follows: TGTGCCAGCAGCTCTGGACAGGGGTCTAATGAAAAACTGTTTTTT.

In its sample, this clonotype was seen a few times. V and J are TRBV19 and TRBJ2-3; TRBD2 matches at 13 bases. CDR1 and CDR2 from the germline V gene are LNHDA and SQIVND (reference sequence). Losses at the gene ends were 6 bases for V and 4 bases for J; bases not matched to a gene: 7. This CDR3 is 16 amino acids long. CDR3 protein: CASSVLLAGGPDTQYF. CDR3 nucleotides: TGTGCCAGTAGCGTTCTACTAGCGGGAGGGCCAGATACGCAGTATTTT. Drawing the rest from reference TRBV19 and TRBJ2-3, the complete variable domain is DGGITQSPKYLFRKEGQNVTLSCEQNLNHDAMYWYRQDPGQGLRLIYYSQIVNDFQKGDIAEGYSVSREKKESFPLTVTSAQKNPTAFYLCASSVLLAGGPDTQYFGPGTRLTVL.

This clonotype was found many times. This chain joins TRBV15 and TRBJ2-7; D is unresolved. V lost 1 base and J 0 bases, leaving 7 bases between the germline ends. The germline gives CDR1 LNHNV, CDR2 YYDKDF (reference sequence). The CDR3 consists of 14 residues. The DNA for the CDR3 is TGTGCCACCAGCAGAGTGGGGAACTCCTACGAGCAGTACTTC. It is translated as CATSRVGNSYEQYF.

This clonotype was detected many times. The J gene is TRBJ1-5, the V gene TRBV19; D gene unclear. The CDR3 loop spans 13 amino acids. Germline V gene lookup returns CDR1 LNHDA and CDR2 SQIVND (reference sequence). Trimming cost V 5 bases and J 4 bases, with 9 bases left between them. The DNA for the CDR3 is TGTGCCAGTAGTGTCCGTTCGAATCAGCCCCAGCATTTT. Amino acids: CASSVRSNQPQHF.

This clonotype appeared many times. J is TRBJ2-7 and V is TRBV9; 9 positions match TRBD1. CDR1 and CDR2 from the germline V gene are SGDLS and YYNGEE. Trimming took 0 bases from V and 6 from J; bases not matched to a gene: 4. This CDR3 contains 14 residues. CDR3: CASSVVPDRGEQYF. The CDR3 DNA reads TGTGCCAGCAGCGTAGTTCCGGACAGGGGCGAGCAGTACTTC.

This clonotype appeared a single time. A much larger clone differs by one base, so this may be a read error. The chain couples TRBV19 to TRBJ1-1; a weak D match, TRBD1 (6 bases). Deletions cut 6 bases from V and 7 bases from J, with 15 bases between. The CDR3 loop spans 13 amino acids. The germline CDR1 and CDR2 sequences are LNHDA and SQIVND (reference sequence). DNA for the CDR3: TGTGCCAGTAGCCTTTCAAGGGACATTGAAGCTTTCTTT. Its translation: CASSLSRDIEAFF.

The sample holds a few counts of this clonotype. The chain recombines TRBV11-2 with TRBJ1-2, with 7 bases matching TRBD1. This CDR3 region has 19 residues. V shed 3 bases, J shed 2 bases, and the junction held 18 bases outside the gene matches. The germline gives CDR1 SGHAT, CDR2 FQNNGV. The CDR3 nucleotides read TGTGCCAGCAGCTTTAGAGGGGGGTTAGGTAGGACAGGCAACTATGGCTACACCTTC. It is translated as CASSFRGGLGRTGNYGYTF.

CDR3: CASSIGRLEAEAFF. The CDR3 DNA reads TGTGCCAGTAGTATTGGGCGTCTCGAAGCTGAAGCTTTCTTT. The chain employs TRBV19 and TRBJ1-1; D is undetermined. CDR1 LNHDA and CDR2 SQIVND come from the germline V gene (reference sequence). The CDR3 covers 14 residues. Trimming removed 3 bases from V and 6 bases from J, with 14 bases in between.